The rows below give T cell receptor beta chains drawn from one sample of a study of CD8 T cells in ankylosing spondylitis. Each CDR3 protein is one row after TCRdb ran MiXCR on the 5' RACE reads. The sample shows approximately 300,000 distinct CDR3 sequences, less than 10% of them seen only once. The sample taken for sequencing was blood, either unsorted or a sorted T cell fraction (not recorded which). Every receptor here comes from a male donor with ankylosing spondylitis. Both conserved end residues are part of each CDR3. D genes are given only for firm matches. Size tells how often a clone was seen (once, few, many) or the class of an expanded clone, and some rows leave it out.

v_call	clone_size	d_call	j_call	cdr3_aa	cdr3_nt
TRBV24-1	few	-	TRBJ2-1	CATRDSWASNEQFF	TGTGCCACCCGGGACTCATGGGCCTCCAATGAGCAGTTCTTC
TRBV28	-	-	TRBJ1-2	CASSLERLGYTF	TGTGCCAGCAGTTTGGAAAGGCTGGGCTACACCTTC
TRBV11-3	-	TRBD2	TRBJ2-7	CASSPNFGRGIYEQYF	TGTGCCAGCAGCCCCAACTTCGGGAGGGGGATCTACGAGCAGTACTTC
TRBV28	many	-	TRBJ1-2	CASTPKWGILGDYGYTF	TGTGCCAGCACCCCCAAATGGGGTATCCTTGGGGACTATGGCTACACCTTC
TRBV7-8	few	TRBD1	TRBJ1-6	CASSLESGGYYNSPLHF	TGTGCCAGCAGCTTAGAATCAGGGGGTTACTATAATTCACCCCTCCACTTT
TRBV6-1	-	-	TRBJ2-1	CASGLVSSYNEQFF	TGTGCCAGCGGTCTAGTTAGCTCCTACAATGAGCAGTTCTTC
TRBV7-2	-	-	TRBJ2-1	CASSRASYNEQFF	TGTGCCAGCAGCAGGGCCTCCTACAATGAGCAGTTCTTC
TRBV20-1	-	-	TRBJ2-7	CSAVLGFYEQYF	TGCAGTGCGGTTTTGGGGTTCTACGAGCAGTACTTC
TRBV7-9	-	-	TRBJ2-3	CASSLVAPFTDTQYF	TGTGCCAGCAGCTTGGTAGCCCCTTTCACAGATACGCAGTATTTT
TRBV10-3	many	-	TRBJ1-5	CAISAYREDQPQHF	TGTGCCATCAGTGCATACAGGGAAGATCAGCCCCAGCATTTT
TRBV10-3	many	-	TRBJ2-7	CAISDDSDEQYF	TGTGCCATCAGCGACGACAGCGACGAGCAGTACTTC
TRBV9	many	-	TRBJ2-1	CASSVEDNEQFF	TGTGCCAGCAGCGTAGAGGACAATGAGCAGTTCTTC
TRBV29-1	many	-	TRBJ2-6	CSGRVSGANVLTF	TGCAGCGGCAGGGTCTCTGGGGCCAACGTCCTGACTTTC